This passage covers 28 T cell receptor beta chains from one sample sequenced in a study of shared clonotypes between healthy human individuals (dated by TCRdb to 2018 to 2020). Library method: the immunoSEQ multiplex PCR assay. Not all clones reach the TCRdb copy of this immuneACCESS table, which keeps in-frame sequences only. Checked studies attribute under half of the gap to unresolved V genes and leave the rest unexplained. This sample comprises millions of clones, approximately 94% of them detected only once. More than 1.5% of the sample lies in the top ten. CD8 naive samples were obtained by positive selection for CCR7 among CD45RO-negative cells, yielding a CD45RA+CCR7+ population from which TemRA cells were excluded. The specimen sequenced was naive CD8+ T cells from PBMCs. The cell subset or site label, as the study defines it: CD45RA+CCR7+. All receptors derive from a man younger than 30 in good health. Some clones in this sample may be carry-over from other donors' samples.

The chain employs TRBV11-2 and TRBJ2-7; D is possibly TRBD1 (5 bases). The CDR3 is 14 residues long. Trimming removed 3 bases at V and 0 bases at J, with 9 bases between. The germline V gene encodes CDR1 SGHAT and CDR2 FQNNGV. CDR3 sequence reads: CASSFGQASYEQYF. The DNA for the CDR3 is TGTGCCAGCAGCTTTGGACAAGCCTCCTACGAGCAGTACTTC. The variable domain in full, with the rest retrieved from reference TRBV11-2 and TRBJ2-7, is EAGVAQSPRYKIIEKRQSVAFWCNPISGHATLYWYQQILGQGPKLLIQFQNNGVVDDSQLPKDRFSAERLKGVDSTLKIQPAKLEDSAVYLCASSFGQASYEQYFGPGTRLTVT.

V usage is TRBV28 and J usage is TRBJ1-2; TRBD1 matches 9 bases. V dropped 5 bases and J dropped 6; count of bases not matched to a gene: 4. The length of the CDR3 is 13 residues. Germline V gene sequence: CDR1 MDHEN, CDR2 SYDVKM. CDR3 nucleotides: TGTGCCAGCAGTACCGGGACAGGGAATGGCTACACCTTC. Amino acid sequence: CASSTGTGNGYTF.

The V call is TRBV6-5, the J call TRBJ1-1, with a tentative D call TRBD1 (6 bases). Trimming removed 4 bases at V and 6 bases at J, with 15 bases between. Germline CDR1 is MNHEY and CDR2 is SVGAGI. CDR3 length: 14 residues. The CDR3 nucleotides read TGTGCCAGCAGTTCCAGGGGTGCGGGGGCTGAAGCTTTCTTT. As protein: CASSSRGAGAEAFF.

V usage is TRBV7-8 and J usage is TRBJ2-3; D unresolved. The CDR3 is 12 residues long. Germline values: CDR1 SGHVS, CDR2 FQNEAQ. Trimming took off 8 bases at V and 4 bases at J, with 10 bases between the two ends. The CDR3 sequence: CASLGRADTQYF. As DNA, the CDR3 is TGTGCCAGCCTAGGACGCGCAGATACGCAGTATTTT.

The chain links TRBV18 to TRBJ2-5; no clear D. Trimming took 2 bases from V and 1 from J, leaving 11 bases between them. The CDR3 covers 15 residues. Germline lookup yields CDR1 KGHSH and CDR2 LQKENI. Here the CDR3 reads CASSPSRATQETQYF. DNA of the CDR3: TGTGCCAGCTCACCATCCCGGGCGACCCAAGAGACCCAGTACTTC.

This sequence joins TRBV5-6 and TRBJ2-5; TRBD2 matches at 13 bases. CDR3 size: 18 residues. Trimming took 0 bases from V and 5 from J; bases not matched to a gene: 10. Per the germline V gene, CDR1 is SGHDT and CDR2 is YYEEEE. The CDR3 reads CASSLAGTSGTSRETQYF. The CDR3, as DNA: TGTGCCAGCAGCTTGGCTGGGACTAGCGGGACCTCCCGGGAGACCCAGTACTTC.

This chain links TRBV6-1 with TRBJ1-5; tentatively, D is TRBD1 (6 bases). Per the germline V gene, CDR1 is MNHNS and CDR2 is SASEGT. The V and J ends lost 3 bases and 3 bases respectively, with 15 bases between them. CDR3 length equals 16 residues. CDR3 amino acids: CASSDVIGDINQPQHF. CDR3 coding DNA: TGTGCCAGCAGTGATGTCATCGGGGACATCAATCAGCCCCAGCATTTT.

The V and J genes are TRBV4-3 and TRBJ1-2; D is possibly TRBD1 (5 bases). Germline V gives CDR1 LGHNA, CDR2 YSLEER. This CDR3 is 15 amino acids long. Trimming shortened V by 4 bases and J by 5 bases, and 17 bases separated the two germline ends. The CDR3: CASSRRDPLAYGYTF. The CDR3 bases are TGCGCCAGCAGCCGCCGGGACCCACTGGCGTATGGCTACACCTTC.

J is TRBJ1-1 and V is TRBV30; a weak D match, TRBD1 (5 bases). CDR1 and CDR2 from the germline V gene are GTSNPN and SVGIG (reference sequence). There are 13 residues in the CDR3. Between the trimmed V and J ends, which lost 3 bases and 5 bases, there was a span of 13 bases. CDR3 nucleotides: TGTGCCTGGAGCGCGGGGGGGTGGACTGAAGCTTTCTTT. Encoded protein: CAWSAGGWTEAFF. The variable domain in full, with the rest retrieved from reference TRBV30 and TRBJ1-1, is SQTIHQWPATLVQPVGSPLSLECTVEGTSNPNLYWYRQAAGRGLQLLFYSVGIGQISSEVPQNLSASRPQDRQFILSSKKLLLSDSGFYLCAWSAGGWTEAFFGQGTRLTVV.

The chain combines TRBV13 with TRBJ1-1, with D unclear. The V gene lost 2 bases and the J gene lost 8 bases, with 6 bases spanning the gap. This CDR3 contains 11 residues. The germline CDR1 and CDR2 sequences are PRHDT and FYEKMQ (reference sequence). In nucleotides, the CDR3 is TGTGCCAGCAGCTTACTGCAAGAAGCTTTCTTT. The encoded protein is CASSLLQEAFF.

This clone was seen once. J is TRBJ1-4 and V is TRBV9; tentatively, D is TRBD1 (5 bases). The CDR3 is 15 amino acids. Germline CDR1 and CDR2: SGDLS and YYNGEE. Trimming took off 4 bases at V and 4 bases at J, with 14 bases between the two ends. CDR3 amino acids: CASSPKGGDNEKLFF. The CDR3 DNA follows: TGTGCCAGCAGCCCAAAGGGAGGGGATAATGAAAAACTGTTTTTT.

V and J are TRBV4-1 and TRBJ1-2; 7 positions match TRBD1. Germline CDR1 MGHRA, CDR2 YSYEKL. The CDR3 sequence is 13 residues long. J gave up 6 bases and V 3 bases, and 4 bases lay outside the gene matches. The CDR3 sequence is CASSHPTGNGYTF. The DNA of the CDR3 is TGCGCCAGCAGCCACCCGACAGGGAATGGCTACACCTTC.

The J gene is TRBJ2-1, the V gene TRBV2; TRBD2 matches 8 bases. The CDR3 length is 18 residues. The germline V gene has CDR1 SNHLY and CDR2 FYNNEI. Germline trimming cut 2 bases from V and 8 bases from J; bases unmatched to any gene: 17. CDR3 region: CASSESGLEAHPPHEQFF. In DNA, the CDR3 is TGTGCCAGCAGTGAATCGGGACTAGAAGCCCACCCACCCCATGAGCAGTTCTTC.

The chain combines TRBV29-1 with TRBJ1-1; D is possibly TRBD1 (5 bases). Deletions cut 4 bases from V and 6 bases from J, with 12 bases between. CDR1 and CDR2 (germline): SQVTM, ANQGSEA. This CDR3 is built from 12 residues. This CDR3 reads CSVAGPIPEAFF. The CDR3 DNA reads as TGCAGCGTTGCAGGGCCGATCCCTGAAGCTTTCTTT.

The genes are TRBV9 and TRBJ2-5; D is perhaps TRBD1 (6 bases). Trimming removed 3 bases at V and 2 bases at J, with 11 bases between. The CDR3 loop spans 14 amino acids. Germline CDR1 reads SGDLS; CDR2 reads YYNGEE. This chain's CDR3 is CASSDRDNQETQYF. CDR3 DNA: TGTGCCAGCAGCGATCGGGACAATCAAGAGACCCAGTACTTC.

This chain connects TRBV28 to TRBJ2-7, with 7 bases aligning to TRBD1. The germline V gene has CDR1 MDHEN and CDR2 SYDVKM. The CDR3 contains 12 residues. CDR3 in amino acids: CVTQGVSYEQYF. The CDR3, as DNA: TGTGTCACCCAGGGGGTCTCCTACGAGCAGTACTTC.

The chain links TRBV2 to TRBJ2-3, with 14 bases matching TRBD2. CDR1 and CDR2 from the germline V gene are SNHLY and FYNNEI. Trimming at V came to 4 bases and at J to 4 bases, leaving 7 bases not matched to a gene. This CDR3 region has 17 residues. In DNA, the CDR3 is TGTGCCAGCAGTGGCGGGACTAGCGGGAGTCGAGCAGATACGCAGTATTTT. Its translation is CASSGGTSGSRADTQYF. The full variable domain, with the rest looked up from reference TRBV2 and TRBJ2-3, is EPEVTQTPSHQVTQMGQEVILRCVPISNHLYFYWYRQILGQKVEFLVSFYNNEISEKSEIFDDQFSVERPDGSNFTLKIRSTKLEDSAMYFCASSGGTSGSRADTQYFGPGTRLTVL.

This rearrangement joins TRBV27 to TRBJ2-7; TRBD2 is a possible D gene (6 bases). The ends were cut back, 6 bases at V and 1 base at J, with 13 bases in the middle. Per the germline V gene, CDR1 is MNHEY and CDR2 is SMNVEV (reference sequence). CDR3 length: 14 amino acids. The CDR3 region is CASSSGGESYEQYF. The DNA for the CDR3 is TGTGCCAGCAGCTCCGGAGGGGAGTCCTACGAGCAGTACTTC.

J is TRBJ2-7 and V is TRBV7-2; D may be TRBD1 (5 bases). V shed 3 bases and J shed 7 bases, with 10 bases lying between them. Germline-derived CDR1 and CDR2 are SGHTA and FQGNSA. There are 12 residues in the CDR3. The CDR3 nucleotides read TGTGCCAGCAGCTTGGCAGGGTGGGAGCAGTACTTC. It encodes CASSLAGWEQYF. The entire variable domain, with the rest obtained from reference TRBV7-2 and TRBJ2-7, is as follows: GAGVSQSPSNKVTEKGKDVELRCDPISGHTALYWYRQSLGQGLEFLIYFQGNSAPDKSGLPSDRFSAERTGGSVSTLTIQRTQQEDSAVYLCASSLAGWEQYFGPGTRLTVT.

CDR3 bases: TGTGCCAGCAGCCCAGGGACAGCAAATCAGCCCCAGCATTTT. It yields the protein CASSPGTANQPQHF. The J gene is TRBJ1-5, the V gene TRBV5-8; TRBD1 matches at 7 bases. The junction had 5 bases not matched to a gene; V was cut back by 4 bases and J by 4 bases. Germline CDR1 SGHTS, CDR2 YDEGEE. This CDR3 is 14 amino acids long.

The chain employs TRBV11-2 and TRBJ2-7; 7 nucleotides agree with TRBD1. The V gene's germline CDR1 is SGHAT and CDR2 FQNNGV. This CDR3 is built from 14 residues. V dropped 4 bases and J dropped 3; count of bases not matched to a gene: 6. The CDR3 DNA reads TGTGCCAGCAGCTCAACGACAGGGTTCTACGAGCAGTACTTC. Protein sequence: CASSSTTGFYEQYF.

The chain employs TRBV7-6 and TRBJ2-7; 7 bases line up with TRBD2. V trimming: 0 bases; J trimming: 6 bases; junction bases outside the gene matches: 11. The germline V gene encodes CDR1 SGHVS and CDR2 FNYEAQ. The CDR3 is 16 amino acids. CDR3 sequence: CASSLARAGESVEQYF. CDR3 sequence (DNA): TGTGCCAGCAGCTTAGCGCGGGCGGGAGAGTCGGTCGAGCAGTACTTC.

This CDR3 reads CASSLAAGVFGTQYF. The CDR3 bases are TGTGCCAGCAGTTTAGCGGCGGGGGTTTTCGGGACCCAGTACTTC. V gene TRBV28 combines with J gene TRBJ2-5; 7 nucleotides match TRBD2. The CDR3 has 15 amino acids. V gave up 2 bases and J gave up 7 bases; unmatched junction bases: 10. The germline V gene encodes CDR1 MDHEN and CDR2 SYDVKM.

The chain uses TRBV19 and TRBJ2-7; D might be TRBD1 (6 bases). The CDR3 spans 15 residues. The V end lost 2 bases, the J end lost 3 bases, and 14 bases lay between the germline ends. In germline, CDR1 is LNHDA, CDR2 SQIVND (reference sequence). CDR3 DNA: TGTGCCAGTAGTATACCCCGGGACACCGGCTACGAGCAGTACTTC. Translating gives CASSIPRDTGYEQYF. The complete variable domain, with remaining parts taken from reference TRBV19 and TRBJ2-7, reads DGGITQSPKYLFRKEGQNVTLSCEQNLNHDAMYWYRQDPGQGLRLIYYSQIVNDFQKGDIAEGYSVSREKKESFPLTVTSAQKNPTAFYLCASSIPRDTGYEQYFGPGTRLTVT.

This clone was detected only a few times. V gene TRBV19 combines with J gene TRBJ2-1; D uncertain. From germline, CDR1 is LNHDA and CDR2 SQIVND (reference sequence). The CDR3 is 14 residues long. V was shortened by 3 bases and J by 3 bases, with 9 bases between the two germline ends. This chain's CDR3 is CASSITTVYNEQFF. The CDR3 nucleotides are TGTGCCAGTAGTATTACGACGGTCTACAATGAGCAGTTCTTC.

This clone was counted a single time. This chain joins TRBV28 and TRBJ2-2; D is ambiguous. The germline V gene has CDR1 MDHEN and CDR2 SYDVKM. The CDR3 runs 12 residues. The ends were cut back, 5 bases at V and 6 bases at J, with 7 bases in the middle. As DNA, the CDR3 is TGTGCCAGCAGTCTCCCTCCCGGGGAGCTGTTTTTT. Amino acids: CASSLPPGELFF. Full variable domain (remainder filled in from reference TRBV28 and TRBJ2-2): DVKVTQSSRYLVKRTGEKVFLECVQDMDHENMFWYRQDPGLGLRLIYFSYDVKMKEKGDIPEGYSVSREKKERFSLILESASTNQTSMYLCASSLPPGELFFGEGSRLTVL.

This chain connects TRBV14 to TRBJ1-5; D is unresolved. Germline V gives CDR1 SGHDN, CDR2 FVKESK. With 1 base removed from V and 6 bases from J, the gap between germline ends came to 4 bases. The CDR3 covers 12 residues. The CDR3 bases are TGTGCCAGCAGCCAAGGGACTCAGCCCCAGCATTTT. This sequence encodes CASSQGTQPQHF.

The V call is TRBV27, the J call TRBJ2-7; 11 nucleotides line up with TRBD2. Looked up from germline, CDR1 is MNHEY and CDR2 is SMNVEV (reference sequence). The CDR3 is 16 residues long. J lost 2 bases, V lost 5 bases, and 8 bases had no gene match. For the CDR3, the DNA is TGTGCCAGCAGTATCGGACTAGCGGGCCACCCCTACGAGCAGTACTTC. Amino acid sequence: CASSIGLAGHPYEQYF.